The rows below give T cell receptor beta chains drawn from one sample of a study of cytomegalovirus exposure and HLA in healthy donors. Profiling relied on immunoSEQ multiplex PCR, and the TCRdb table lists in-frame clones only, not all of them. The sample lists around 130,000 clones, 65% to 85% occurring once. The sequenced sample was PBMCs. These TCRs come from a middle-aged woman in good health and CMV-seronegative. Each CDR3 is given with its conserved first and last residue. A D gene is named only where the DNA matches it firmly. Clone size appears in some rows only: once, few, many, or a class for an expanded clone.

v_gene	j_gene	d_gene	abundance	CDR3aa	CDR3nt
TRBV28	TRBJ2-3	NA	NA	CASSGRGRDTQYF	TGTGCCAGCAGTGGACGAGGGCGGGATACGCAGTATTTT
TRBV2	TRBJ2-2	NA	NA	CASSEEPRTGELFF	TGTGCCAGCAGTGAAGAGCCAAGAACCGGGGAGCTGTTTTTT
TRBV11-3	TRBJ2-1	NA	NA	CASSLMRGHEQFF	TGTGCCAGCAGCTTAATGCGGGGGCATGAGCAGTTCTTC
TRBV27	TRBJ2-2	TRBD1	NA	CASSPGQENTGELFF	TGTGCCAGCAGTCCCGGACAGGAGAACACCGGGGAGCTGTTTTTT
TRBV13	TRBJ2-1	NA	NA	CASSLARGSGIYNEQFF	TGTGCCAGCAGCTTAGCCCGGGGTAGCGGTATCTACAATGAGCAGTTCTTC
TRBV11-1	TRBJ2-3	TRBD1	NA	CASGDRVTSTDTQYF	TGTGCCAGCGGGGACAGGGTAACTAGCACAGATACGCAGTATTTT
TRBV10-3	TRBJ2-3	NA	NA	CAISQPQTGTDTQYF	TGTGCCATCAGCCAACCCCAGACAGGCACAGATACGCAGTATTTT
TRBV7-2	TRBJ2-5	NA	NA	CASTPGGGRGETQYF	TGTGCCAGTACCCCTGGGGGCGGGAGAGGGGAGACCCAGTACTTC
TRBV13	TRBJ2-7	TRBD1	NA	CASSSRDRATYEQYF	TGTGCCAGCAGCTCCCGGGACAGGGCCACCTACGAGCAGTACTTC
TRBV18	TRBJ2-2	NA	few	CASSPETGPGELFF	TGTGCCAGCTCACCAGAGACGGGTCCCGGGGAGCTGTTTTTT
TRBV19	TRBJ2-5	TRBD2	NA	CASSPSGPGTQYF	TGTGCCAGTAGTCCTAGCGGGCCGGGGACCCAGTACTTC
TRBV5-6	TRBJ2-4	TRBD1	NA	CASSYRTGWDSQYF	TGTGCCAGCAGCTACAGGACAGGGTGGGACAGTCAGTACTTC
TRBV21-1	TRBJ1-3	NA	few	CASSKGRGHSGNTIYF	TGTGCCAGCAGCAAAGGGCGCGGACACTCTGGAAACACCATATATTTT
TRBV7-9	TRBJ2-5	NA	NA	CASSSTPGETQYF	TGTGCCAGCAGCTCCACTCCCGGGGAGACCCAGTACTTC
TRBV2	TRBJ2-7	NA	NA	CASSEAPDREREQYF	TGTGCCAGCAGTGAAGCGCCCGATCGAGAGCGGGAGCAGTACTTC
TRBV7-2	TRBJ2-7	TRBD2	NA	CASSLGAGGPYEQYF	TGTGCCAGCAGCTTAGGGGCGGGGGGGCCCTACGAGCAGTACTTC
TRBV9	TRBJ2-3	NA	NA	CASSAASLHTQYF	TGTGCCAGCAGCGCCGCTAGCTTACATACGCAGTATTTT
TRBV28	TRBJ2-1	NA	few	CASSFAAEQFF	TGTGCCAGCAGTTTCGCGGCAGAGCAGTTCTTC
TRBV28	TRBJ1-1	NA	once	CASSFRGRMNTEAFF	TGTGCCAGCAGTTTTAGGGGTCGAATGAACACTGAAGCTTTCTTT
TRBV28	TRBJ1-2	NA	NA	CASSSQGFYGYTF	TGTGCCAGCAGCTCACAGGGTTTCTATGGCTACACCTTC
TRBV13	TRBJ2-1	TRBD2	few	CASSPPSGGFNEQFF	TGTGCCAGCAGCCCTCCAAGCGGGGGTTTCAATGAGCAGTTCTTC
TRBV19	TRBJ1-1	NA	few	CASSTQGSGKAFF	TGTGCCAGTAGTACCCAGGGGTCTGGCAAAGCTTTCTTT
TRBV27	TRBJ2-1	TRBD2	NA	CASSLYPGRASYNEQFF	TGTGCCAGCAGTTTATATCCCGGGAGGGCCTCCTACAATGAGCAGTTCTTC